The rows below give T cell receptor beta chains drawn from one sample of a study of early T cells in non-severe SARS-CoV-2 infection. TCRdb fed the 5' RACE reads into MiXCR, producing one record per CDR3 protein. Altogether about 85,000 distinct CDR3 sequences are present, around 15% being singletons, with the ten largest covering roughly 7%. Sequencing was performed on whole blood. These receptors came from an adult who was a healthcare worker with PCR-confirmed SARS-CoV-2 infection or an uninfected control (not recorded which). Each CDR3 is given with its conserved first and last residue. D genes are given only for firm matches. Expanded clones get a size class; other rows say once, few or many, or leave the size out.

cdr3_aa cdr3_nt d_call j_call v_call clone_size cdr3_length
CASSLHRASYEQYF TGTGCCAGCAGTTTACATCGAGCGTCCTACGAGCAGTACTTC - TRBJ2-7 TRBV27 few 14
CASSPGLQSYEQYF TGTGCCAGCAGCCCGGGACTTCAATCCTACGAGCAGTACTTC - TRBJ2-7 TRBV7-2 - 14
CASVVRGLNTEAFF TGTGCCAGCGTAGTACGGGGGTTGAACACTGAAGCTTTCTTT - TRBJ1-1 TRBV6-1 once 14
CASSNSYGYTF TGTGCCAGTTCTAACAGCTATGGCTACACCTTC - TRBJ1-2 TRBV9 - 11
CASSVGRGQSGNTIYF TGTGCCAGCAGCGTAGGACGCGGGCAGAGTGGAAACACCATATATTTT - TRBJ1-3 TRBV9 once 16
CSVEEVPNIQYF TGCAGCGTTGAAGAGGTACCAAACATTCAGTACTTC - TRBJ2-4 TRBV29-1 few 12
CSASRLVLREQYF TGCAGTGCATCTAGACTAGTACTTCGCGAGCAGTACTTC - TRBJ2-7 TRBV20-1 - 13
CSASTRNTIYF TGCAGTGCTAGTACTCGGAACACCATATATTTT - TRBJ1-3 TRBV20-1 few 11
CASRPLDRRNTEAFF TGTGCCAGCAGACCTCTCGACAGGAGAAACACTGAAGCTTTCTTT - TRBJ1-1 TRBV12-3/TRBV12-4 few 15
CSARSGQAYEQYF TGCAGTGCTAGATCCGGACAGGCCTACGAGCAGTACTTC TRBD1 TRBJ2-7 TRBV20-1 few 13
CASSFLGSADTQYF TGTGCCAGCAGCTTTCTAGGGAGTGCAGATACGCAGTATTTT - TRBJ2-3 TRBV7-9 - 14
CASCDYGNQPQHF TGTGCCAGCTGCGATTATGGCAATCAGCCCCAGCATTTT - TRBJ1-5 TRBV19 - 13
CASSTTGTYNNEQFF TGTGCCAGCAGCACTACAGGGACATATAACAATGAGCAGTTCTTC - TRBJ2-1 TRBV7-3 - 15
CASSPSGWRTEAFF TGTGCCAGCAGTCCTTCAGGTTGGAGGACTGAAGCTTTCTTT - TRBJ1-1 TRBV14 few 14
CASSPGAPGSNQPQHF TGTGCCAGCAGCCCGGGGGCTCCGGGTAGCAATCAGCCCCAGCATTTT - TRBJ1-5 TRBV7-9 few 16
CASSPLEEREYKQYF TGTGCCAGCAGCCCCCTGGAGGAGCGGGAGTACAAGCAGTACTTC TRBD2 TRBJ2-7 TRBV28 - 15